A single sample is the source of the 22 T cell receptor beta chains below, sequenced in a study of blood T cells in healthy people across ages. The second PCR ran 7 to 11 cycles with a sample-barcoded 5' primer and J-beta primers. MiXCR was run by TCRdb on the 5' RACE reads, yielding one entry per CDR3 protein. Among roughly 680,000 distinct CDR3 sequences listed, more than 45% were seen once. Specimen: blood. The receptors come from a woman aged 80 or over in good health.

This clonotype was observed once. A much more abundant neighbour one base away suggests this may be a read error. J is TRBJ2-3 and V is TRBV7-9; perhaps TRBD1 as D (7 bases). The CDR3 extends over 17 amino acids. Germline CDR1 SEHNR, CDR2 FQNEAQ (reference sequence). Here the CDR3 DNA reads TGTACCAGCAGCTTAGACCGACAGGGAGGTACCACAGATACGCAGTATTTT. It yields the protein CTSSLDRQGGTTDTQYF.

This clonotype was seen a few times. The V and J genes are TRBV28 and TRBJ1-2; the D is unclear. The CDR3 extends over 14 amino acids. Per the germline V gene, CDR1 is MDHEN and CDR2 is SYDVKM. V dropped 3 bases and J dropped 7 bases, with 15 bases sitting between them. DNA for the CDR3: TGTGCCAGCAGTTTCCCCGTCGTCCCCCGTGGCTACACCTTC. It codes for CASSFPVVPRGYTF.

This chain joins TRBV7-2 and TRBJ2-1, with a weak D call TRBD2 (6 bases). The CDR3 has 13 amino acids. Germline assignment: CDR1 SGHTA and CDR2 FQGNSA. Trimming shortened V by 6 bases and J by 14 bases, and 20 bases separated the two germline ends. CDR3 amino acids: CASRPFTSRPKFF. The DNA for the CDR3 is TGTGCCAGCAGACCCTTTACTAGCCGCCCCAAGTTCTTC. Using reference TRBV7-2 and TRBJ2-1 for the parts outside the CDR3, the full variable domain is GAGVSQSPSNKVTEKGKDVELRCDPISGHTALYWYRQSLGQGLEFLIYFQGNSAPDKSGLPSDRFSAERTGGSVSTLTIQRTQQEDSAVYLCASRPFTSRPKFFGPGTRLTVL.

Comments on this clonotype: This may come from a read error, since a much larger clone is one base off. The rearrangement joins TRBV9 to TRBJ2-7, with D possibly being TRBD1 or TRBD2 (5 bases each). The J call could be wrong; TRBJ2-5 is a better fit for the DNA end. The germline CDR1 and CDR2 sequences are SGDLS and YYNGEE. The CDR3 is 15 residues long. The CDR3 sequence is CASSVGGRGKETQYF. CDR3 nucleotide sequence: TGTGCCAGCAGCGTAGGGGGACGGGGAAAAGAGACCCAGTACTTC.

Comments on this clonotype: Its ends do not fully match the called genes, so a read error is possible. J is TRBJ2-5 and V is TRBV3-1, with 12 nucleotides matching TRBD2. This CDR3 is built from 19 residues. The V gene's germline CDR1 is LGHDT and CDR2 YNNKEL (reference sequence). The CDR3 DNA follows: TGTGCCAGCAGCCTCTACCGGACTAGCGGGACCCTGTACCAAGCGACCCAGTACTTC. This sequence encodes CASSLYRTSGTLYQATQYF.

This clonotype came up many times. The chain links TRBV29-1 to TRBJ2-1; TRBD2 agrees at 10 bases. J was trimmed by 3 bases and V by 3 bases; bases with no gene match: 11. The CDR3 contains 17 residues. Looked up from germline, CDR1 is SQVTM and CDR2 is ANQGSEA. CDR3 loop: CSVDLLGTSANYNEQFF. CDR3 DNA sequence: TGCAGCGTTGACCTGCTAGGGACTAGCGCTAACTACAATGAGCAGTTCTTC.

The V call is TRBV29-1, the J call TRBJ1-5, with 9 bases identical to TRBD1. Germline CDR1 reads SQVTM; CDR2 reads ANQGSEA. J was trimmed by 9 bases and V by 4 bases; bases with no gene match: 4. The CDR3 covers 12 residues. The CDR3, as DNA: TGCAGCGTTGGGACAGGGGAAGGGCCCCAGCATTTT. Translated: CSVGTGEGPQHF.

V and J are TRBV12-3 or TRBV12-4 and TRBJ2-3, with 11 bases matching TRBD2. J gave up 1 base and V 6 bases, and 3 bases lay outside the gene matches. The CDR3 runs to 15 residues. The CDR3 protein is CASRSLAGGTDTQYF. CDR3 sequence (DNA): TGTGCCAGCAGGTCACTAGCGGGGGGCACAGATACGCAGTATTTT.

This chain joins TRBV2 and TRBJ2-1, with D possibly matching TRBD1 (6 bases). Trimming removed 4 bases at V and 10 bases at J, with 17 bases between. CDR1 is SNHLY, CDR2 FYNNEI, per germline. The CDR3 runs 14 residues. This CDR3 reads CASSGHRVKVEQFF. The CDR3 DNA reads as TGTGCCAGCAGTGGTCACAGGGTTAAGGTCGAGCAGTTCTTC.

The rearrangement links TRBV28 to TRBJ2-5; 9 nucleotides align to TRBD1. CDR1 and CDR2 from the germline V gene are MDHEN and SYDVKM. The CDR3 has 15 amino acids. Germline trimming cut 6 bases from V and 11 bases from J; bases unmatched to any gene: 16. CDR3 residues: CASRLGQGNRGEQYF. The CDR3 region has the DNA TGTGCCAGCAGGCTCGGACAGGGGAATAGGGGTGAGCAGTACTTC.

Worth noting for this clonotype: The CDR3 does not close with the conserved phenylalanine or tryptophan, likely indicating a read error. The chain carries TRBV7-2 and TRBJ2-1; D not certain. Germline V CDR1 and CDR2: SGHTA, FQGNSA. CDR3 length: 13 residues. The CDR3 coding sequence is TGTGCCTGCAGCCTCTTTCCCGGGCCCCAGCAGTTCTTG. Its protein is CACSLFPGPQQFL.

The rearrangement joins TRBV20-1 to TRBJ2-4; a possible D gene is TRBD1 (5 bases). The end of the DNA fits TRBJ2-5 better, so the J call may be wrong. The CDR3 runs 14 residues. Germline V gives CDR1 DFQATT, CDR2 SNEGSKA (reference sequence). The CDR3 nucleotides read TGCAGTGCTAGGGTGGTCTCAGGGCGAGAGACCCAGTACTTC. Encoded protein: CSARVVSGRETQYF.

In its sample, this clonotype was seen many times. Here the CDR3 reads CSASLRSASTDTQYF. The DNA of the CDR3 is TGCAGTGCTAGTCTACGTAGTGCTAGCACAGATACGCAGTATTTT. The gene calls are TRBV20-1 and TRBJ2-3; D gene uncertain. The germline CDR1 and CDR2 sequences are DFQATT and SNEGSKA (reference sequence). CDR3 length: 15 amino acids. Trimming removed 3 bases at V and 0 bases at J, with 13 bases between.

J is TRBJ2-2 and V is TRBV27; no clear D. Trimming removed 7 bases from V and 3 bases from J, with 9 bases in between. Germline CDR1 reads MNHEY; CDR2 reads SMNVEV (reference sequence). The CDR3 extends over 13 amino acids. CDR3: CASKQSYTGELFF. CDR3 nucleotides: TGTGCCAGCAAACAGTCGTACACCGGGGAGCTGTTTTTT.

Only a few counts were recorded for this clonotype. The chain is built from TRBV29-1 and TRBJ2-2; 8 positions agree with TRBD1. Germline-derived CDR1 and CDR2 are SQVTM and ANQGSEA. CDR3 length: 17 residues. Germline trimming cut 8 bases from V and 2 bases from J; bases unmatched to any gene: 16. DNA for the CDR3: TGCAGCCCAAAGGGACAGGATATGAGAAATAACACCGGGGAGCTGTTTTTT. Amino acid sequence: CSPKGQDMRNNTGELFF.

The V call is TRBV4-3, the J call TRBJ1-5; maybe TRBD1 (5 bases). Trimming removed 0 bases at V and 15 bases at J, with 12 bases between. The germline gives CDR1 LGHNA, CDR2 YSLEER. There are 12 residues in the CDR3. The CDR3: CASSQDSGHSHF. CDR3 sequence (DNA): TGCGCCAGCAGCCAAGATTCTGGACACTCGCATTTT.

The chain's CDR3 is CSAKPDWGQEQYF. CDR3 sequence (DNA): TGCAGTGCTAAACCGGACTGGGGGCAGGAGCAGTACTTC. J is TRBJ2-5 and V is TRBV20-1; D is perhaps TRBD1 (6 bases). The V end was cut by 4 bases, the J end by 11 bases, with 20 bases between. CDR3 length: 13 amino acids. Germline loops: CDR1 DFQATT, CDR2 SNEGSKA (reference sequence).

This clonotype was observed a few times. CDR3 protein: CASSTSGKNIQYF. CDR3 coding DNA: TGTGCCAGCAGTACTAGCGGCAAAAACATTCAGTACTTC. The rearrangement joins TRBV12-3 or TRBV12-4 to TRBJ2-4; 8 positions agree with TRBD2. The ends lost 5 bases at V and 3 bases at J; junction bases unmatched: 0. The CDR3 is 13 residues long.

The V gene is TRBV10-3, the J gene TRBJ1-5; TRBD1 aligns across 9 bases. The V gene's germline CDR1 is ENHRY and CDR2 SYGVKD. The CDR3 is 15 residues long. The V gene end was trimmed by 10 bases and the J gene end by 4 bases; junction bases not matched to a gene: 11. The CDR3 DNA sequence: TGTGCCACCGCCTGGGACAGGGAATCAAATCAGCCCCAGCATTTT. It encodes CATAWDRESNQPQHF.

The rearrangement joins TRBV6-5 to TRBJ2-1, with 9 bases that match TRBD2. V dropped 5 bases and J dropped 8; count of bases not matched to a gene: 10. The CDR3 contains 15 residues. CDR1 MNHEY and CDR2 SVGAGI come from the germline V gene. The CDR3 DNA reads TGTGCCAGCAGTGCCCCGGGACTAGCTGAGGATGAGCAGTTCTTC. Translation gives CASSAPGLAEDEQFF.

The V call is TRBV10-3, the J call TRBJ2-5; TRBD1 aligns across 8 bases. The CDR3 has 14 amino acids. Trimming cost V 2 bases and J 7 bases; bases outside gene matches: 6. Germline V gene sequence: CDR1 ENHRY, CDR2 SYGVKD. The CDR3 loop reads CAISEAGGLGTQYF. The CDR3 DNA sequence: TGTGCCATCAGTGAGGCAGGGGGCTTGGGGACCCAGTACTTC.

CDR3 sequence: CASSPEGLPYNEQFF. The CDR3 DNA reads TGTGCCAGCAGCCCCGAGGGCCTCCCCTACAATGAGCAGTTCTTC. The chain carries TRBV6-5 and TRBJ2-1; possibly TRBD2 for D (5 bases). Germline V gene data show CDR1 as MNHEY and CDR2 as SVGAGI. The V end was cut by 6 bases, the J end by 2 bases, with 14 bases between. The CDR3 contains 15 residues.